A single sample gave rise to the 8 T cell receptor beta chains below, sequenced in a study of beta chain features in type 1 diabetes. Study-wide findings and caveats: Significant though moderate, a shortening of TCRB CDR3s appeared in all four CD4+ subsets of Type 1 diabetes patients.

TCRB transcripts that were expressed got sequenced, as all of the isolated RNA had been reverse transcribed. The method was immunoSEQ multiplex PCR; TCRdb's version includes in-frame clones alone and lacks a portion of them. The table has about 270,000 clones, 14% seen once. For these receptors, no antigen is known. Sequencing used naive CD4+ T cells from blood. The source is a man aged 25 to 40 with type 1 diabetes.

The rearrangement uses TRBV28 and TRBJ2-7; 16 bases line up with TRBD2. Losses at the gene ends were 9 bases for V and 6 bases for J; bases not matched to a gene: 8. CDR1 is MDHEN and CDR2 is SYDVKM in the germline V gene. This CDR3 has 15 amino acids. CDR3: CARTGTSGRAGEQYF. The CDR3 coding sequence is TGTGCCAGGACCGGGACTAGCGGGAGGGCCGGCGAGCAGTACTTC.

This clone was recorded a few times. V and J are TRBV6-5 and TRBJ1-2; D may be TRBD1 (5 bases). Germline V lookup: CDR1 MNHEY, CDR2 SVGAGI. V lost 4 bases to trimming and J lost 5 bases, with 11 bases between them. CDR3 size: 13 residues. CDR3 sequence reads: CASSSGLFYGYTF. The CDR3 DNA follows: TGTGCCAGCAGTTCGGGACTGTTTTATGGCTACACCTTC.

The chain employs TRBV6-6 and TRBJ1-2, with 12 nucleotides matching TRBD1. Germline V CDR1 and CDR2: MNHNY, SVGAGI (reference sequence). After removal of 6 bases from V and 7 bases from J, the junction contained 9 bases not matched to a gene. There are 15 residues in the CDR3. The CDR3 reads CASSPGTGGASGYTF. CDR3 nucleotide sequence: TGTGCCAGCAGCCCCGGGACAGGGGGCGCCTCTGGCTACACCTTC.

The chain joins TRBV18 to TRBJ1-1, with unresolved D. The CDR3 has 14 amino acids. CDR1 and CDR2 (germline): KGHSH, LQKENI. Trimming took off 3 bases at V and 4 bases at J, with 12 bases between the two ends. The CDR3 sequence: CASSPRRESTEAFF. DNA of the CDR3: TGTGCCAGCTCACCCAGACGGGAGTCCACTGAAGCTTTCTTT.

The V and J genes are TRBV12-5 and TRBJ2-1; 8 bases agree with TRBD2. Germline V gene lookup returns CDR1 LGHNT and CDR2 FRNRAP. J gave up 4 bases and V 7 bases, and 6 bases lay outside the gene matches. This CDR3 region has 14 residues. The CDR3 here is CASARAGGYNEQFF. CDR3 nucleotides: TGTGCTAGTGCTCGCGCGGGAGGATACAATGAGCAGTTCTTC.

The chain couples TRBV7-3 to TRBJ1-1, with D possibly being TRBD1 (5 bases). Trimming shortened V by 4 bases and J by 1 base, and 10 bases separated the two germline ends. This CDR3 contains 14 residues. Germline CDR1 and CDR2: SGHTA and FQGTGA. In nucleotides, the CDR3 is TGTGCCAGCAGCTACCTAGGACAGAACACTGAAGCTTTCTTT. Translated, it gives CASSYLGQNTEAFF.

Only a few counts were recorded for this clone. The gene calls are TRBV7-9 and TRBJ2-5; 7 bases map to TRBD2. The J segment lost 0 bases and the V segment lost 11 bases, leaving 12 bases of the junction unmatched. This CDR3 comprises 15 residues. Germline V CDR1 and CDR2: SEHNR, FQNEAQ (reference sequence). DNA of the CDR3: TGTGCCGGCCGTGGTCTAGCGGACAACCAAGAGACCCAGTACTTC. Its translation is CAGRGLADNQETQYF.

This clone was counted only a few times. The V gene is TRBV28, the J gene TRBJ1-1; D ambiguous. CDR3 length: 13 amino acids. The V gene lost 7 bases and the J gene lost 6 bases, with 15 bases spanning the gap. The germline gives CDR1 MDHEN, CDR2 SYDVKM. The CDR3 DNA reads TGTGCCAGCATCAACCCGGGGTTTGCTGAAGCTTTCTTT. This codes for CASINPGFAEAFF.